This T cell receptor (beta chain) was identified in a study of blood T cell repertoires in COVID-19. Study overall: Whether acute or convalescent, the COVID-19 samples came from the United States, Italy and Spain.

Repertoires were generated with immunoSEQ multiplex PCR, while TCRdb's copy carries only in-frame clones and drops some. The table has about 250,000 clones, 85% to 95% seen once. The length of the CDR3 is 16 residues. Trimming shortened V by 1 base and J by 3 bases, and 16 bases separated the two germline ends. Germline CDR1 MGHRA, CDR2 YSYEKL. This TCR derives from a man between 25 and 39 years old with COVID-19, enrolled during active disease. V usage is TRBV4-1 and J usage is TRBJ2-7; maybe TRBD1 (6 bases). Specimen: peripheral blood. CDR3 in amino acids: CASSQGVRGNIYEQYF. In DNA, the CDR3 is TGCGCCAGCAGCCAAGGCGTAAGGGGGAATATCTACGAGCAGTACTTC.